This T cell receptor beta chain was sequenced during a study of T cells in Graves' hyperthyroidism and ophthalmopathy. The germline V gene has CDR1 SGHKS and CDR2 YYEKEE (reference sequence). This CDR3 comprises 16 residues. As concerns this clonotype: An end of the junction does not agree with germline; a read error may underlie this.

It was RNA transcripts that yielded the amplified TCR beta CDR3 regions. HTBI primers drove first-round RT-PCR of the TCR CDR3. One entry per CDR3 protein results from TCRdb running MiXCR on the multiplex PCR reads. The sample yields about 610,000 distinct CDR3 sequences, 46% seen once. The sequence was obtained from a woman aged 18-29 years with Graves' hyperthyroidism. This chain uses TRBV5-5 with TRBJ1-5; 9 bases line up with TRBD1. Sequenced: peripheral blood or thyroid tissue (not recorded which). The CDR3 DNA sequence: TGCGCCAGCAGCTGGAGACAGGGACAGGGTTATCAGCCCCAGCATTTT. Amino acids: CASSWRQGQGYQPQHF.